This TCR beta chain was recorded in a study of CD8 T cells in ankylosing spondylitis. Many counts were recorded for this clonotype. TCRdb analysed the 5' RACE reads with MiXCR anew, one entry per CDR3 protein. The top ten hold about 2.5% of the sample, which has approximately 240,000 distinct CDR3 sequences, under 12% seen once. The CDR3 is 15 amino acids. CDR1 and CDR2 from the germline V gene are SGHRS and YFSETQ. V was shortened by 0 bases and J by 0 bases, with 8 bases between the two germline ends. The chain employs TRBV5-1 and TRBJ2-3, with D possibly TRBD1 on 6 matching bases. The clonotype originates from a male donor with ankylosing spondylitis or in good health (not recorded which). Sequenced input: blood, either unsorted or a sorted T cell fraction (not recorded which). CDR3: CASSLEGGSTDTQYF. The DNA for the CDR3 is TGCGCCAGCAGCTTGGAAGGGGGAAGCACAGATACGCAGTATTTT.